This TCR beta chain was recovered during a study of CD8+ T cells in alopecia areata (dated by TCRdb to the late 2010s). For context, the study as a whole: The treated patients took part in an open-label pilot trial in which moderate-to-severe alopecia areata was treated with oral tofacitinib at 5 to 10 mg twice daily. TCRbeta CDR3 regions were amplified by immunoSEQ multiplex PCR with 35 Vbeta forward and 13 Jbeta reverse primers. Patients on tofacitinib were biopsied at baseline and after 4 and 24 weeks of treatment, and several of the patients also had a later scalp biopsy. The RNA source kit depended on sample type: the PAXgene miRNA kit for fixed scalp, the miRNeasy kit for PBMCs, and the RNeasy kit for mouse skin. In treated patients, disease severity was measured using the SALT score, which gives the percentage of scalp surface area affected. Tofacitinib was given for 6 to 18 months, followed by 6 months of follow-up off drug to assess delayed response and recurrence. On the human side, TCRbeta sequencing was run on scalp tissue and on sorted CD4+ and CD8+ peripheral blood T cells from healthy controls and from alopecia areata patients with either patchy or totalis/universalis disease. Clonality in the scalp was compared among normal scalp (n=4), patchy alopecia areata scalp (n=8), and alopecia totalis/universalis scalp (n=8). In both human patients and the C3H/HeJ mouse model, the study applied high-throughput TCRbeta sequencing to look at T cell clonal expansion in alopecia areata. Results the study describes overall, beyond this receptor: Shared TCR sequences between patients were less evident than in mice, which may be partly attributable to HLA diversity in the patient population. Unlike mouse skin, which is dominated by gammadelta T cells, normal human skin has resident alphabeta T cells that are also sequenced, and this complicates analysis of the scalp TCR repertoire. Tofacitinib significantly decreased scalp clonality and the number of expanded CD8+ clones among the top 100 scalp clones. During tofacitinib treatment, many expanded lesional clones stuck around in both scalp and blood, and this persistence may partly explain why relapse happens after treatment is stopped. Lesional scalp, especially in alopecia totalis/universalis, showed higher clonality and more expanded CD8+ clones than normal scalp, suggesting antigenic drive. Because the treated cohort was small and had only one nonresponder, larger studies are needed to examine links between baseline CD8+ expansion and response.

Library method: the immunoSEQ multiplex PCR assay. RNA was extracted from all samples and reverse transcribed into cDNA, which served as template for TCR sequencing. First-strand cDNA was synthesized with SuperScript III using a 2:1 mix of oligo-dT and random hexamers. A synthetic immune receptor repertoire was used to gauge amplification bias, and whatever bias remained was removed computationally. Per the authors' processing: Raw reads were preprocessed for error removal, and CDR3 was defined according to IMGT conventions as running from the conserved cysteine to phenylalanine. Clonality was computed by normalizing Shannon entropy by log2 of the number of productive unique TCRs and subtracting the result from 1. CD4 or CD8 identity of scalp clones was inferred by cross-referencing scalp TCRbeta sequences with sorted blood CD4 and CD8 repertoires. Sourced from immuneACCESS, this table was stored by TCRdb with only in-frame sequences that have V and J called. A share of the clones is absent; for the studies checked, an unresolved V gene accounts for under half, and the remainder has no known explanation. V, J and clone size were drawn from that table, and D and trimming were deduced from the DNA. The sample yields hundreds of thousands of clones; roughly three fifths were counted once. The top ten clones comprise roughly 1.2% of the sample.

The CDR3 numbers 14 residues from cysteine through phenylalanine. Solely the CDR3 DNA is kept, with 42 bases framed from the first base. The germline V gene sets CDR1 to MNHEY and CDR2 to SVGAGI. Trimming removed 0 bases from V and 6 bases from J, leaving 10 bases between the germline ends. The intended sense of this specimen's treatment or condition label: oral pan-JAK inhibitor, 5-10 mg twice daily. Peripheral blood and lesional scalp punch biopsies were obtained from patients with alopecia areata. PBMCs were separated by density centrifugation and stained for CD3, CD4 and CD8, after which CD4+ and CD8+ T cells were sorted on a FACSAria. Regarding this clone: This receptor's antigen is unknown. Qualities for individual bases were not recorded, and no much larger clone is one base off.

Recombination connected TRBV6-5 to TRBJ2-3, with a tentative D gene TRBD2 over 5 matching bases. The sequence was obtained from a human donor with alopecia areata. The material was CD4+ T cells sorted from blood, obtained between weeks 44 and 45, from a patient treated with tofacitinib. The CDR3 is CASSYSMGGDTQYF. The nucleotides read TGTGCCAGCAGTTACTCGATGGGCGGGGATACGCAGTATTTT.